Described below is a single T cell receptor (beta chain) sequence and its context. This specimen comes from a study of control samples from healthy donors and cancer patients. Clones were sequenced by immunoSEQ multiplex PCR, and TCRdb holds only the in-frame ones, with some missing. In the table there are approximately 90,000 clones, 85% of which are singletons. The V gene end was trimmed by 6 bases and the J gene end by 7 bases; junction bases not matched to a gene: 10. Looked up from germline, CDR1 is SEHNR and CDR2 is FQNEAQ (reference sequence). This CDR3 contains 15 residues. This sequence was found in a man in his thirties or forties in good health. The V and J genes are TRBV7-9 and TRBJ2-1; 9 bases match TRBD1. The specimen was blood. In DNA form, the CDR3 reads TGTGCCAGCAGACCTAAGGGACAGGGAAGTAATGAGCAGTTCTTC. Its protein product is CASRPKGQGSNEQFF.